Shown below are 14 T cell receptor beta chains from a single sample sequenced in a study of early T cells in non-severe SARS-CoV-2 infection. One entry per CDR3 protein results from TCRdb running MiXCR on the 5' RACE reads. The table has tens of thousands of distinct CDR3 sequences, over 10% seen once. Sample: whole blood. Receptors were obtained from an adult who was a healthcare worker with PCR-confirmed SARS-CoV-2 infection or an uninfected control (not recorded which).

This clonotype was seen many times. V usage is TRBV12-3 or TRBV12-4 and J usage is TRBJ2-1, with 9 bases aligning to TRBD2. The CDR3 runs to 14 residues. The V and J ends lost 3 bases and 7 bases, in that order; junction bases with no gene match: 4. The CDR3 DNA reads as TGTGCCAGCAGTTTTGGCGGGGGGGGAAATGAGCAGTTCTTC. Its translation is CASSFGGGGNEQFF.

V usage is TRBV6-6 and J usage is TRBJ2-5; D gene ambiguous. Germline lookup yields CDR1 MNHNY and CDR2 SVGAGI (reference sequence). This CDR3 comprises 14 residues. V shed 0 bases and J shed 2 bases, with 7 bases lying between them. In DNA, the CDR3 is TGTGCCAGCAGTTACTCGAGTCCGCAAGAGACCCAGTACTTC. Its translation: CASSYSSPQETQYF.

This clonotype was detected ten times or more. The rearrangement uses TRBV6-2 or TRBV6-3 and TRBJ2-7; tentatively, D is TRBD1 (5 bases). Between the trimmed V and J ends, which lost 4 bases and 5 bases, there was a span of 18 bases. The CDR3 runs to 15 residues. The germline V gene has CDR1 MNHEY and CDR2 SVGEGT. The CDR3 here is CASSWPLGRANEQYF. DNA of the CDR3: TGTGCCAGCAGTTGGCCCCTGGGCAGGGCCAACGAGCAGTACTTC.

At least ten counts were recorded for this clonotype. CDR3 nucleotide sequence: TGTGCCAGCAGCGTAGGACTACCCTCCTACAATGAGCAGTTCTTC. It specifies CASSVGLPSYNEQFF. The rearrangement uses TRBV9 and TRBJ2-1; maybe TRBD2 (5 bases). The CDR3 sequence is 15 residues long. V was pared by 0 bases and J by 0 bases, with 7 bases between. Germline CDR1 is SGDLS and CDR2 is YYNGEE.

This clonotype was seen repeatedly, ten times or more. The chain uses TRBV29-1 and TRBJ1-1, with D possibly being TRBD1 (6 bases). The CDR3 consists of 13 residues. Germline V CDR1 and CDR2: SQVTM, ANQGSEA. Trimming removed 2 bases at V and 4 bases at J, with 11 bases between. The CDR3 sequence is CSVEPGVGTEAFF. The CDR3 DNA is TGCAGCGTTGAACCAGGGGTCGGCACTGAAGCTTTCTTT.

This clonotype was seen ten or more times. The J gene is TRBJ1-1, the V gene TRBV10-3, with 9 bases that match TRBD1. Germline lookup yields CDR1 ENHRY and CDR2 SYGVKD. Trimming took 2 bases from V and 1 from J; bases not matched to a gene: 2. The CDR3 length is 15 residues. Here the CDR3 DNA reads TGTGCCATCAGTGAGACAGGGGGCGAGAACACTGAAGCTTTCTTT. It encodes CAISETGGENTEAFF.

The sample holds many counts of this clonotype. V is TRBV20-1 and J is TRBJ2-7; D perhaps matches TRBD1 (5 bases). V shed 1 base and J shed 1 base, with 5 bases lying between them. This CDR3 spans 12 amino acids. The germline V gene has CDR1 DFQATT and CDR2 SNEGSKA (reference sequence). The CDR3 sequence is CSARGTSYEQYF. The CDR3, as DNA: TGCAGTGCTAGAGGGACATCCTACGAGCAGTACTTC.

This clonotype is termed medium-sized (0.01 to 0.1%). The rearrangement uses TRBV27 and TRBJ2-2, with D possibly TRBD2 on 6 matching bases. V dropped 2 bases and J dropped 4 bases, with 11 bases sitting between them. Germline CDR1 and CDR2: MNHEY and SMNVEV (reference sequence). The CDR3 is made up of 15 amino acids. As DNA, the CDR3 is TGTGCCAGCAGTTTACTTTTGCGGGGCACCGGGGAGCTGTTTTTT. This translates into CASSLLLRGTGELFF.

This clonotype has a handful of counts. The J gene is TRBJ1-4, the V gene TRBV7-8; D is perhaps TRBD1 (6 bases). The V end lost 4 bases, the J end lost 8 bases, and 17 bases lay between the germline ends. CDR1 SGHVS and CDR2 FQNEAQ come from the germline V gene. The CDR3 is 15 amino acids. The CDR3 coding sequence is TGTGCCAGCAGCTCCGCGATCAGGGGCTCCGAAAAACTGTTTTTT. This translates into CASSSAIRGSEKLFF.

V gene TRBV10-2 combines with J gene TRBJ2-3; 12 nucleotides match TRBD2. There are 14 residues in the CDR3. J was trimmed by 5 bases and V by 8 bases; bases with no gene match: 5. Looked up from germline, CDR1 is WSHSY and CDR2 is SAAADI. DNA of the CDR3: TGCGCCAGCCTCGGACTAGCGGGGATAGATACGCAGTATTTT. Encoded protein: CASLGLAGIDTQYF.

This clonotype was counted a few times. The J gene is TRBJ1-2, the V gene TRBV7-2; 8 bases are shared with TRBD1. The junction had 8 bases not matched to a gene; V was cut back by 5 bases and J by 3 bases. The CDR3 covers 15 residues. Germline V CDR1 and CDR2: SGHTA, FQGNSA. CDR3 residues: CASSPSGTGYYGYTF. CDR3 nucleotide sequence: TGTGCCAGCAGCCCCTCGGGGACAGGATACTATGGCTACACCTTC.

The chain carries TRBV29-1 and TRBJ2-6; D is unresolved. CDR3 length equals 14 residues. Germline V CDR1 and CDR2: SQVTM, ANQGSEA. Trimming took 4 bases from V and 0 from J, leaving 7 bases between them. The CDR3 bases are TGCAGCGTTGCGAGCATCTCTGGGGCCAACGTCCTGACTTTC. It is translated as CSVASISGANVLTF.

This chain links TRBV6-2 or TRBV6-3 with TRBJ2-3; 9 bases map to TRBD1. This CDR3 is 17 amino acids long. The J segment lost 2 bases and the V segment lost 6 bases, leaving 12 bases of the junction unmatched. Germline V gives CDR1 MNHEY, CDR2 SVGEGT. CDR3 nucleotide sequence: TGTGCCAGCAGCCGCCGGGGACAGGGAACGACCACAGATACGCAGTATTTT. Its translation: CASSRRGQGTTTDTQYF.

CDR3 amino acids: CASGVAGIGYTF. The CDR3, as DNA: TGTGCCAGCGGAGTGGCAGGGATTGGCTACACCTTC. V is TRBV7-2 and J is TRBJ1-2; tentative D call: TRBD1 (5 bases). CDR3 length equals 12 residues. Germline V lookup: CDR1 SGHTA, CDR2 FQGNSA. The V end was cut by 8 bases, the J end by 7 bases, with 14 bases between. The full variable domain, its missing parts supplied by reference TRBV7-2 and TRBJ1-2, is GAGVSQSPSNKVTEKGKDVELRCDPISGHTALYWYRQSLGQGLEFLIYFQGNSAPDKSGLPSDRFSAERTGGSVSTLTIQRTQQEDSAVYLCASGVAGIGYTFGSGTRLTVV.